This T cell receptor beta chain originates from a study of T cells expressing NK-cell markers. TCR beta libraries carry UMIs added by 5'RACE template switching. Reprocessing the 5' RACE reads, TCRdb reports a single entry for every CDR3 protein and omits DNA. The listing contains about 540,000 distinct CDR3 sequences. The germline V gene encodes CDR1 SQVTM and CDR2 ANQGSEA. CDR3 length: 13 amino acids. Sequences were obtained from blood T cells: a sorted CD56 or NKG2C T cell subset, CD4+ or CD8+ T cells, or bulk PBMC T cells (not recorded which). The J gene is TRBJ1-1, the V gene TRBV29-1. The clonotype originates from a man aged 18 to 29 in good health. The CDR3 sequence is CSVEAGTGTEAFF.